This passage covers 3 T cell receptor beta chains from one sample sequenced in a study of shared clonotypes between healthy human individuals. The naive CD8 subset, CD45RO-negative cells positively selected for CCR7, excluded terminally differentiated effector memory CD45RA+ cells. Sequenced by immunoSEQ multiplex PCR; TCRdb stores in-frame clones only, minus some. The sample has 2 million to 2.5 million clones, roughly 91% seen once. The sample consisted of naive CD8+ T cells from PBMCs. These receptors all come from a man aged 18 to 29 in good health. Some clones in this sample may be carry-over from other donors' samples.

The CDR3 DNA reads TGTGCCAGCAGCCGGACTAAACAAGAGACCCAGTACTTC. Its protein is CASSRTKQETQYF. The chain carries TRBV7-9 and TRBJ2-5; D is perhaps TRBD2 (6 bases). CDR3 length: 13 amino acids. Germline CDR1 is SEHNR and CDR2 is FQNEAQ (reference sequence). V shed 5 bases and J shed 2 bases, with 9 bases lying between them.

A word on this clone: This sample also contains other DNA sequences that code for the same CDR3. The chain's CDR3 is CASSLWGASYNEQFF. The CDR3 nucleotides read TGTGCCAGCAGTTTGTGGGGCGCCTCCTACAATGAGCAGTTCTTC. The genes are TRBV27 and TRBJ2-1; D perhaps matches TRBD1 (5 bases). Per the germline V gene, CDR1 is MNHEY and CDR2 is SMNVEV (reference sequence). V was trimmed by 3 bases and J by 0 bases, leaving 9 bases between them. The CDR3 is 15 residues long.

The chain carries TRBV9 and TRBJ2-1, with 12 bases aligning to TRBD2. Germline CDR1 is SGDLS and CDR2 is YYNGEE. The CDR3 is made up of 16 amino acids. Trimming removed 2 bases from V and 8 bases from J; junction bases left unmatched: 8. The CDR3 reads CASSVAGTSGPDEQFF. CDR3 coding DNA: TGTGCCAGCAGCGTGGCCGGGACTAGCGGGCCTGATGAGCAGTTCTTC.